This passage covers 7 T cell receptor beta chains from one sample sequenced in a study of blood T cell repertoires in COVID-19. Using immunoSEQ multiplex PCR, the repertoire was profiled, and TCRdb retains in-frame clones only, with some absent. The data hold around 230,000 clones, with approximately 90% observed a single time. Sequencing was carried out using peripheral blood. These receptor sequences come from a man aged 25-45 years who had recovered from COVID-19.

CDR3 in amino acids: CASSQDTGGTPYTQYF. The CDR3 DNA reads as TGCGCCAGCAGCCAAGATACGGGGGGGACTCCCTATACGCAGTATTTT. The chain recombines TRBV4-3 with TRBJ2-3; 8 bases line up with TRBD2. Germline CDR1 reads LGHNA; CDR2 reads YSLEER. With 0 bases clipped from V and 7 bases from J, the junction kept 9 bases outside the gene matches. The CDR3 totals 16 residues.

The chain uses TRBV7-2 and TRBJ1-3, with 10 bases lining up with TRBD1. This CDR3 region has 14 residues. Germline V gives CDR1 SGHTA, CDR2 FQGNSA. With V trimmed by 5 bases and J by 2 bases, 0 bases remained unmatched. The CDR3 DNA is TGTGCCAGCAGCGGGACAGGGGCTGGAAACACCATATATTTT. This encodes CASSGTGAGNTIYF.

This rearrangement joins TRBV11-2 to TRBJ2-7; 9 bases fit TRBD1. J gave up 10 bases and V 0 bases, and 7 bases lay outside the gene matches. The CDR3 runs 14 residues. CDR1 SGHAT and CDR2 FQNNGV come from the germline V gene. The CDR3 coding sequence is TGTGCCAGCAGCTTAGATCCTCGACAGGGGGATCAGTACTTC. Amino acid sequence: CASSLDPRQGDQYF.

This chain joins TRBV6-1 and TRBJ2-1; 7 bases are shared with TRBD2. The CDR3 spans 18 residues. Germline trimming cut 2 bases from V and 9 bases from J; bases unmatched to any gene: 19. Per germline, CDR1 MNHNS and CDR2 SASEGT. CDR3 region: CASSETHFNFGLGGEQFF. The CDR3 DNA sequence: TGTGCCAGCAGTGAAACTCATTTTAACTTTGGACTAGGTGGTGAGCAGTTCTTC.

Only one count was recorded for this clone. This rearrangement joins TRBV28 to TRBJ1-1; D gene unclear. V lost 7 bases and J lost 1, with 13 bases in between. Germline values: CDR1 MDHEN, CDR2 SYDVKM. The CDR3 is 14 amino acids. CDR3 bases: TGTGCCAGCACCAGCACCCGGGGGAACACTGAAGCTTTCTTT. Translating gives CASTSTRGNTEAFF.

The rearrangement uses TRBV6-4 and TRBJ1-6; tentative D call: TRBD1 (5 bases). CDR1 and CDR2 (germline): MRHNA, SNTAGT. The CDR3 runs 14 residues. V dropped 6 bases and J dropped 3 bases, with 9 bases sitting between them. In nucleotides, the CDR3 is TGTGCCAGCAGGGGGCCGGGCTATAATTCACCCCTCCACTTT. Amino acids: CASRGPGYNSPLHF.

The rearrangement joins TRBV7-2 to TRBJ1-5; 7 bases map to TRBD1. The V and J ends lost 4 bases and 3 bases, in that order; junction bases with no gene match: 6. This CDR3 has 15 amino acids. Germline V gene data show CDR1 as SGHTA and CDR2 as FQGNSA. The CDR3 is CASSYLGQNNQPQHF. DNA for the CDR3: TGTGCCAGCAGCTACCTGGGACAGAACAATCAGCCCCAGCATTTT.